A selection of T cell receptor beta chains follows, all from one sample in a study of cytomegalovirus exposure and HLA in healthy donors. TCRdb's copy holds only in-frame clones and misses some; the assay was immunoSEQ multiplex PCR. The sample records about 120,000 clones, 80% being singletons. Sample: PBMCs. Every receptor here comes from a female donor in good health and CMV-seropositive. Each CDR3 is given with its conserved first and last residue. A D gene is named only where the DNA matches it firmly. A clone size is listed for some rows: how often the clone was seen (once, few, many), or a class if it is expanded.

.,TRBV18,TRBJ2-1,.,CASSPDYEQFF,TGTGCCAGCTCCCCGGACTATGAGCAGTTCTTC
TRBD2,TRBV30,TRBJ2-5,.,CAWGRGLQETQYF,TGTGCCTGGGGGAGGGGCTTGCAAGAGACCCAGTACTTC
.,TRBV5-1,TRBJ2-1,.,CASSFSSEGEQFF,TGCGCCAGCAGCTTTTCCTCAGAGGGTGAGCAGTTCTTC
.,TRBV7-7,TRBJ1-2,few,CASSPIRGWGYTF,TGTGCTAGCAGCCCGATCCGGGGTTGGGGCTACACCTTC
TRBD1,TRBV9,TRBJ1-4,.,CASSVGQGQSEKLFF,TGTGCCAGCAGCGTAGGACAGGGTCAGAGTGAAAAACTGTTTTTT
.,TRBV27,TRBJ1-1,.,CASSLFMNTEAFF,TGTGCCAGCAGTTTATTTATGAACACTGAAGCTTTCTTT
TRBD1,TRBV5-4,TRBJ1-1,.,CASSSTGQGEAFF,TGTGCCAGCAGCTCAACCGGACAGGGCGAAGCTTTCTTT
TRBD1,TRBV30,TRBJ1-4,.,CAWSVRGQGARELFF,TGTGCCTGGAGTGTACGGGGACAGGGAGCCCGGGAACTGTTTTTT
TRBD2,TRBV7-2,TRBJ2-1,.,CASSSVKAGSNNEQFF,TGTGCCAGCAGCTCAGTTAAAGCGGGGTCCAACAATGAGCAGTTCTTC
TRBD1,TRBV30,TRBJ1-6,once,CACGTAPNSPLHF,TGTGCCTGTGGGACAGCGCCAAATTCACCCCTCCACTTT
.,TRBV7-9,TRBJ1-6,few,CASSSRGYSYNSPLHF,TGTGCCAGCAGCTCGCGGGGTTACTCCTATAATTCACCCCTCCACTTT
.,TRBV30,TRBJ2-3,.,CAWSVSQGSTDTQYF,TGTGCCTGGAGTGTTTCGCAGGGTAGCACAGATACGCAGTATTTT
TRBD1,TRBV5-5,TRBJ2-7,.,CASSLAGTGFSYEQYF,TGTGCCAGCAGCTTGGCCGGGACAGGGTTCTCCTACGAGCAGTACTTC
.,TRBV6-5,TRBJ1-1,.,CASSPPEAGTTFF,TGTGCCAGCAGCCCCCCTGAGGCAGGGACAACTTTCTTT
TRBD2,TRBV7-2,TRBJ2-5,.,CASSLMASGNRETQYF,TGTGCCAGCAGCTTAATGGCTAGCGGGAATCGTGAGACCCAGTACTTC
.,TRBV5-1,TRBJ1-1,.,CASSLGRVNTEAFF,TGCGCCAGCAGCTTGGGCAGGGTGAACACTGAAGCTTTCTTT
TRBD1,TRBV5-4,TRBJ2-3,.,CASSLRTGGITDTQYF,TGTGCCAGCAGCCTTCGGACAGGGGGAATCACAGATACGCAGTATTTT
.,TRBV6-1,TRBJ1-3,.,CASSERQYLLRDTIYF,TGTGCCAGCAGTGAACGGCAGTACCTCCTCAGGGACACCATATATTTT
.,TRBV6-5,TRBJ2-5,.,CASSSGTLLLGETQYF,TGTGCCAGCAGTTCCGGGACTCTACTCTTAGGGGAGACCCAGTACTTC
.,TRBV13,TRBJ1-1,.,CASSLPLKNTEAFF,TGTGCCAGCAGCTTACCCCTTAAGAACACTGAAGCTTTCTTT
TRBD2,TRBV6-4,TRBJ2-1,.,CASSDSVAGLGNEQFF,TGTGCCAGCAGTGACTCTGTAGCGGGGTTAGGGAATGAGCAGTTCTTC
.,TRBV6-6,TRBJ1-3,.,CASSYSDSRAGNTIYF,TGTGCCAGCAGTTACTCGGACAGCCGAGCTGGAAACACCATATATTTT
.,TRBV9,TRBJ1-3,.,CASSVLALQGGSDQRGNTIYF,TGTGCCAGCAGCGTTTTGGCCCTCCAGGGAGGGTCCGACCAGCGTGGAAACACCATATATTTT
TRBD2,TRBV6-1,TRBJ2-3,.,CASGLAGTKDTQYF,TGTGCCAGCGGGCTAGCGGGGACGAAAGATACGCAGTATTTT
TRBD1,TRBV4-3,TRBJ1-5,few,CASSQGDRDQPQHF,TGCGCCAGCAGCCAAGGGGACAGGGACCAGCCCCAGCATTTT
.,TRBV5-4,TRBJ1-6,.,CASSLGGENNSPLHF,TGTGCCAGCAGCTTGGGGGGGGAAAATAATTCACCCCTCCACTTT
TRBD2,TRBV7-2,TRBJ2-2,.,CASSFPGTSGSWSLGELFF,TGTGCCAGCAGCTTCCCCGGGACTAGCGGTTCGTGGAGTTTGGGGGAGCTGTTTTTT
TRBD2,TRBV18,TRBJ2-4,.,CASSLAGRGNIQYF,TGTGCCAGCTCCCTAGCGGGCAGAGGAAACATTCAGTACTTC
TRBD2,TRBV19,TRBJ2-5,.,CASSIPAGGRETQYF,TGTGCCAGTAGTATCCCGGCGGGGGGACGGGAGACCCAGTACTTC
.,TRBV28,TRBJ2-7,.,CASSLLQARQYF,TGTGCCAGCAGTTTACTACAGGCACGGCAGTACTTC
.,TRBV19,TRBJ1-6,.,CATRGTRGSPLHF,TGTGCCACGAGGGGGACCCGTGGTTCACCCCTCCACTTT
.,TRBV2,TRBJ1-1,.,CASSVGRGTEAFF,TGTGCCAGCAGTGTAGGACGGGGTACTGAAGCTTTCTTT
TRBD1,TRBV28,TRBJ1-1,few,CASRRQGRMNTEAFF,TGTGCCAGCAGAAGACAGGGGAGGATGAACACTGAAGCTTTCTTT
.,TRBV19,TRBJ1-5,.,CASTTREKNQPQHF,TGTGCCAGTACAACCCGGGAGAAAAATCAGCCCCAGCATTTT
TRBD2,TRBV9,TRBJ2-5,.,CASSVGLAETQYF,TGTGCCAGCAGCGTAGGACTAGCTGAGACCCAGTACTTC
.,TRBV7-9,TRBJ1-6,few,CASRQQGDNSPLHF,TGTGCCAGCCGTCAACAGGGAGATAATTCACCCCTCCACTTT
.,TRBV6-5,TRBJ1-1,.,CASASGRGGQTEAFF,TGTGCCAGCGCTTCGGGACGGGGGGGGCAGACTGAAGCTTTCTTT
TRBD2,TRBV5-1,TRBJ2-5,.,CASSQGTRGGETQYF,TGCGCCAGCAGCCAAGGGACACGGGGGGGAGAGACCCAGTACTTC
.,TRBV28,TRBJ2-5,few,CASSPRGEGVETQYF,TGTGCCAGCAGTCCCCGAGGGGAGGGGGTGGAGACCCAGTACTTC
.,TRBV7-9,TRBJ2-7,.,CASSFIGDYSYEQYF,TGTGCCAGCAGCTTTATAGGGGATTACTCCTACGAGCAGTACTTC
.,TRBV7-9,TRBJ2-1,few,CASSPLLGAYNEQFF,TGTGCCAGCAGCCCCCTATTGGGAGCTTACAATGAGCAGTTCTTC
.,TRBV6-5,TRBJ1-2,.,CASSYSRDFYGYTF,TGTGCCAGCAGTTACTCTCGAGACTTCTATGGCTACACCTTC
.,TRBV28,TRBJ1-6,.,CASSQLSSYNSPLHF,TGTGCCAGCAGTCAATTGTCCTCCTATAATTCACCCCTCCACTTT
.,TRBV30,TRBJ1-1,.,CAWSGPGKKAFF,TGTGCCTGGAGTGGTCCAGGGAAGAAAGCTTTCTTT
TRBD2,TRBV30,TRBJ2-1,.,CAWRKRGGPDEQFF,TGTGCCTGGAGGAAACGGGGGGGCCCGGATGAGCAGTTCTTC
.,TRBV7-6,TRBJ2-3,once,CASSLGVADTQYF,TGTGCCAGCAGCTTAGGGGTAGCGGATACGCAGTATTTT
.,TRBV6-5,TRBJ2-3,.,CASSTTESSTDTQYF,TGTGCCAGCAGTACGACTGAGTCTAGCACAGATACGCAGTATTTT
.,TRBV12-2,TRBJ1-5,few,CASRSHGGRLHQPQHF,TGTGCAAGTCGCTCACATGGAGGGCGCTTACATCAGCCCCAGCATTTT
TRBD2,TRBV27,TRBJ2-2,.,CASKNTGTRDTGELFF,TGTGCCAGCAAAAACACCGGGACTAGAGACACCGGGGAGCTGTTTTTT
.,TRBV5-4,TRBJ1-2,.,CASSLTRERSYTF,TGTGCCAGCAGCTTGACTAGGGAACGCAGCTACACCTTC
.,TRBV4-2,TRBJ1-2,.,CASSQDGAIYGYTF,TGTGCCAGCAGCCAAGATGGGGCCATCTATGGCTACACCTTC
TRBD2,TRBV4-3,TRBJ2-7,.,CASSPTAGGPVEQYF,TGCGCCAGCAGCCCAACTGCGGGGGGCCCGGTCGAGCAGTACTTC
.,TRBV28,TRBJ1-5,.,CASSPRGRGYQPQHF,TGTGCCAGCAGCCCGAGGGGCAGGGGCTATCAGCCCCAGCATTTT
TRBD1,TRBV4-3,TRBJ1-2,.,CASRLRDRDYGYTF,TGCGCCAGCAGACTCCGGGACAGGGACTATGGCTACACCTTC